These 5 T cell receptor beta chains share one sample of origin, sequenced in a study of T-cell memory formation after mild COVID-19. TCRdb used MiXCR to reprocess the 5' RACE reads, holding one entry per CDR3 protein. Here the sample spans roughly 250,000 distinct CDR3 sequences, about a sixth being singletons. The sequenced sample was PBMCs or a T cell subset sorted from them (not recorded which). The receptors stem from a man aged 18 to 29 who had mild COVID-19 (a few samples of this study predate the infection). Cell type and time point are not known.

The J gene is TRBJ2-5, the V gene TRBV6-1; D not certain. The CDR3 loop spans 12 amino acids. Per germline, CDR1 MNHNS and CDR2 SASEGT. The V end lost 4 bases, the J end lost 0 bases, and 3 bases lay between the germline ends. The CDR3 here is CASSVDQETQYF. CDR3 DNA sequence: TGTGCCAGCAGTGTAGACCAAGAGACCCAGTACTTC.

The rearrangement joins TRBV18 to TRBJ2-3; 8 positions match TRBD1. With V trimmed by 1 base and J by 2 bases, 2 bases remained unmatched. Germline values: CDR1 KGHSH, CDR2 LQKENI. This CDR3 comprises 15 residues. For the CDR3, the DNA is TGTGCCAGCTCACCACGGGACAGGCCCACAGATACGCAGTATTTT. Protein product: CASSPRDRPTDTQYF.

This clonotype was found once. The V and J genes are TRBV6-2 or TRBV6-3 and TRBJ2-1, with 7 nucleotides matching TRBD2. Per germline, CDR1 MNHEY and CDR2 SVGEGT. This CDR3 comprises 15 residues. Germline trimming cut 2 bases from V and 5 bases from J; bases unmatched to any gene: 6. Written as DNA, the CDR3 is TGTGCCAGCAGTTACCCCCAAGCGGGGCACAATGAGCAGTTCTTC. Translated: CASSYPQAGHNEQFF.

The chain carries TRBV6-2 or TRBV6-3 and TRBJ2-1, with 8 bases identical to TRBD1. V shed 4 bases, J shed 5 bases, and the junction held 4 bases outside the gene matches. Germline V CDR1 and CDR2: MNHEY, SVGEGT. The CDR3 covers 14 residues. The CDR3 loop is CASSSWTGNNEQFF. The CDR3 DNA reads TGTGCCAGCAGTTCCTGGACAGGGAACAATGAGCAGTTCTTC.

This clonotype was found a few times. The chain has TRBV4-2 and TRBJ2-5, with 10 positions matching TRBD1. V dropped 4 bases and J dropped 5; count of bases not matched to a gene: 7. This CDR3 comprises 15 residues. The germline gives CDR1 LGHNA, CDR2 YNFKEQ. CDR3 sequence: CASSRRQGARETQYF. The CDR3 DNA sequence: TGTGCCAGCAGCCGTAGACAGGGGGCTCGGGAGACCCAGTACTTC.